Sequencing of this T cell receptor beta chain was carried out in a study of shared clonotypes between healthy human individuals. The study's findings and limits: Large sequencing depth failed to make sorted-subset sequencing complete, rarefaction showed.

TCRdb's table, derived via immunoSEQ multiplex PCR, lists solely in-frame clones and lacks some. The data show 2 million to 2.5 million clones, roughly 92% seen once. This CDR3 spans 12 amino acids. From germline, CDR1 is KGHSH and CDR2 LQKENI. Trimming took off 2 bases at V and 7 bases at J, with 9 bases between the two ends. As for this clone: The antigen is not known.

The sequenced material came from naive CD4+ T cells from PBMCs. Subset described: CD45RA+ positively selected. The chain is built from TRBV18 and TRBJ2-7; D not certain. The TCR sequence derives from a man between 18 and 29 years old in good health. Some clones in this sample may be carry-over from other donors' samples. This CDR3 reads CASSPNYGEQYF. The CDR3 nucleotides read TGTGCCAGCTCACCAAATTACGGGGAGCAGTACTTC.